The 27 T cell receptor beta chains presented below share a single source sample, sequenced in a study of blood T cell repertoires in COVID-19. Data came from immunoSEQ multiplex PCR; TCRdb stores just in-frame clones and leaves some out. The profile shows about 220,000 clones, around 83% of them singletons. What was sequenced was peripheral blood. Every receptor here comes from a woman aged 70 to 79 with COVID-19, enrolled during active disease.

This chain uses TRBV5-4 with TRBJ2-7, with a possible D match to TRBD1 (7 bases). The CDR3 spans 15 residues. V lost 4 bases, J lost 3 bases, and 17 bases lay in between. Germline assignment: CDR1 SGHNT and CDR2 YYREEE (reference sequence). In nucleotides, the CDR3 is TGTGCCAGCAGCCGGGGGCGGCAGGGGGACTACGAGCAGTACTTC. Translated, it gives CASSRGRQGDYEQYF.

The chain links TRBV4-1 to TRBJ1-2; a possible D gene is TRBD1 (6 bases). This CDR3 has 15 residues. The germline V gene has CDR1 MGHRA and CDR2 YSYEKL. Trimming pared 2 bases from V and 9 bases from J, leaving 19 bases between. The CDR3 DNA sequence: TGCGCCAGCAGCCAAAATCCTACGGAGGACAGCCGCTACACCTTC. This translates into CASSQNPTEDSRYTF.

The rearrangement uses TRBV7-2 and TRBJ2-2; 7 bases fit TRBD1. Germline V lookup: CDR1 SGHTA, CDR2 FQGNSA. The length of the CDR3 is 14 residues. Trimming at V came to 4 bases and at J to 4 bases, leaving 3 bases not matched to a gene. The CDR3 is CASSSGQITGELFF. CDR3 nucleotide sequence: TGTGCCAGCAGCTCGGGACAGATCACCGGGGAGCTGTTTTTT.

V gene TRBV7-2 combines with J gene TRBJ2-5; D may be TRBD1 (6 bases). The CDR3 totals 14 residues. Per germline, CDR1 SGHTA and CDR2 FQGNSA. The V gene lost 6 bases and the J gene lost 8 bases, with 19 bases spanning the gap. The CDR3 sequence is CASSRAGQGPTQYF. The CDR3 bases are TGTGCCAGCAGTCGCGCTGGCCAGGGGCCCACCCAGTACTTC.

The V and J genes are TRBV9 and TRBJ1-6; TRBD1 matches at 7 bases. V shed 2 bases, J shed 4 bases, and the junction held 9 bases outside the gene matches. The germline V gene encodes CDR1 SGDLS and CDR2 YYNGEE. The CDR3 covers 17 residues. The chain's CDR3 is CASSVGTDALYNSPLHF. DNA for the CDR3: TGTGCCAGCAGCGTGGGGACAGACGCTTTATATAATTCACCCCTCCACTTT.

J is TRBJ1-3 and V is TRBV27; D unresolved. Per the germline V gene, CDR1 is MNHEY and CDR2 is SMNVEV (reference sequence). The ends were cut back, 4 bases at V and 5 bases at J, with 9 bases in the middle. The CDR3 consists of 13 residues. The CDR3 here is CASSSYTRNTIYF. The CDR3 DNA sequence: TGTGCCAGCAGTTCCTATACCCGAAACACCATATATTTT.

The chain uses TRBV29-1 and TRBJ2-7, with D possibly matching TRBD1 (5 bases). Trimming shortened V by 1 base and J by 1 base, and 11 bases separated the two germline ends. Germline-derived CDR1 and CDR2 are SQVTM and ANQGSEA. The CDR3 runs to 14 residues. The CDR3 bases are TGCAGCGTTGAAGCGCCAGGGATTTCCTACGAGCAGTACTTC. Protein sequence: CSVEAPGISYEQYF.

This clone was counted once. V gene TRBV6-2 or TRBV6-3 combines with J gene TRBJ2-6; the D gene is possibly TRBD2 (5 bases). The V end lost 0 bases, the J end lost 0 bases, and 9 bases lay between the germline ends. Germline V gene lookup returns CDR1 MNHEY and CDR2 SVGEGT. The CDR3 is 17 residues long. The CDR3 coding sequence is TGTGCCAGCAGTTACTCTGCGGGCCTCTCTGGGGCCAACGTCCTGACTTTC. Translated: CASSYSAGLSGANVLTF.

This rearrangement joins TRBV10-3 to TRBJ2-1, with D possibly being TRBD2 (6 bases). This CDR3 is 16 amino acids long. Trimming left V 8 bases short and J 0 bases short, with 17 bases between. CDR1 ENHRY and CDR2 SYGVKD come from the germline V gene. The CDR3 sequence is CAISMGGSFSYNEQFF. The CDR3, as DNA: TGTGCCATCTCGATGGGAGGTAGTTTCTCCTACAATGAGCAGTTCTTC.

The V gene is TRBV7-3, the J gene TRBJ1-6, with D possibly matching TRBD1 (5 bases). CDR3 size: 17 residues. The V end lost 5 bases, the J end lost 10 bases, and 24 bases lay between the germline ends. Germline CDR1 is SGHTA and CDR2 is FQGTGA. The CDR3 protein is CASSRLKTGTGDSPLHF. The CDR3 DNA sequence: TGTGCCAGCAGCCGTTTAAAAACCGGGACGGGAGACTCACCCCTCCACTTT.

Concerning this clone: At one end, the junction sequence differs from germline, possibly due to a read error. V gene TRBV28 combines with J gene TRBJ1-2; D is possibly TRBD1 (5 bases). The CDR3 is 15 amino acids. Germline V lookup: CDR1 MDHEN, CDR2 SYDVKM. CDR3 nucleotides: TGTGCCAACAGTTCCATGAGAGGAGGGGACTATGGCTACACCTTC. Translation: CANSSMRGGDYGYTF.

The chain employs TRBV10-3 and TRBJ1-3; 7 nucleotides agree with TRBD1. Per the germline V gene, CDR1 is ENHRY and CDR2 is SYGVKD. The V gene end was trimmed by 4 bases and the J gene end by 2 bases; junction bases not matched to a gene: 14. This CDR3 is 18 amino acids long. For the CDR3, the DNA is TGTGCCATCAGTGTCAGGGACAGCTCAGGGTTCGCTGGAAACACCATATATTTT. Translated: CAISVRDSSGFAGNTIYF.

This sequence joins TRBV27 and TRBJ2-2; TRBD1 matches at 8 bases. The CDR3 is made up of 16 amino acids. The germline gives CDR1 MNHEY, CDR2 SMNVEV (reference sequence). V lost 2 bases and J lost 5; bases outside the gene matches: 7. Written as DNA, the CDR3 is TGTGCCAGCAGTTTACTTGGGCGACAGGGGACCGGGGAGCTGTTTTTT. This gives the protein CASSLLGRQGTGELFF.

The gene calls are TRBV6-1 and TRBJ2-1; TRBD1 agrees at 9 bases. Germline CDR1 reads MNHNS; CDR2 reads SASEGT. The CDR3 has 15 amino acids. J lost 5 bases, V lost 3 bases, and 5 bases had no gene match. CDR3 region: CASSEGTGKNNEQFF. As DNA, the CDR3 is TGTGCCAGCAGTGAGGGGACAGGGAAAAACAATGAGCAGTTCTTC.

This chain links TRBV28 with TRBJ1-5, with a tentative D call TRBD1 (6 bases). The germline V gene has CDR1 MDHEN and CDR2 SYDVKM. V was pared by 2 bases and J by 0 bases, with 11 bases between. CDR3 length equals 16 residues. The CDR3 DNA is TGTGCCAGCAGTTTAGGGGGGGCGGATAGCAATCAGCCCCAGCATTTT. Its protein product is CASSLGGADSNQPQHF.

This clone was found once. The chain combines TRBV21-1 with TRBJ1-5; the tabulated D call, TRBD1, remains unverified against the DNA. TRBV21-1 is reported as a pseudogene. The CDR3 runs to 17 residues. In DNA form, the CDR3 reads TGTGCCAGCAGCAAAGCAAGACAGGACGGACGTTTTCAGCCCCAGCATTTT. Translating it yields CASSKARQDGRFQPQHF.

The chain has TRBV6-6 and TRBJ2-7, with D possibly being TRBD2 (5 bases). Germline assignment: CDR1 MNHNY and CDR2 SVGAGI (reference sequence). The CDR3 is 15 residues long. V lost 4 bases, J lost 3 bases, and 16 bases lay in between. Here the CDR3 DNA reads TGTGCCAGCAGTTCCCCAACCGGACTGAACTACGAGCAGTACTTC. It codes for CASSSPTGLNYEQYF.

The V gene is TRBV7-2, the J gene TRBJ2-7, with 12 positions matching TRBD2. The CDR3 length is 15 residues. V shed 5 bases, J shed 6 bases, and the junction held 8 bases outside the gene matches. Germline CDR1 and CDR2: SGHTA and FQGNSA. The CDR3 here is CASSIRLAGVVEQYF. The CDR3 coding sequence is TGTGCCAGCAGCATACGACTAGCGGGAGTGGTCGAGCAGTACTTC.

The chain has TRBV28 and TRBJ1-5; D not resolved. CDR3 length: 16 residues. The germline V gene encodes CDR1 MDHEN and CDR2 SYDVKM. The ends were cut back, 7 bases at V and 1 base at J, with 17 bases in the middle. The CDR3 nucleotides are TGTGCCAGCAATGGAGTAGTGGAACCGAGCAATCAGCCCCAGCATTTT. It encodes CASNGVVEPSNQPQHF.

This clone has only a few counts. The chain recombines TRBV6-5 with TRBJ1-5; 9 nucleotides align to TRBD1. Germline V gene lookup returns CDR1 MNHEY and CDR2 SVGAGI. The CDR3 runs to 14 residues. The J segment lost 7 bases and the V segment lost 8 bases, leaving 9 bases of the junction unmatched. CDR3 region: CASASTGGEQPQHF. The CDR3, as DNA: TGTGCCAGCGCTTCTACAGGGGGCGAACAGCCCCAGCATTTT.

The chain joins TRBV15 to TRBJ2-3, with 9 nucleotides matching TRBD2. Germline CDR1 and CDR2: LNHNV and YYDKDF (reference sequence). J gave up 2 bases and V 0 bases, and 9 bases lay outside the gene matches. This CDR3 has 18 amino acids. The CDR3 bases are TGTGCCACCAGCAGAGATCGTCCTAGCGGGATTAACACAGATACGCAGTATTTT. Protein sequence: CATSRDRPSGINTDTQYF.

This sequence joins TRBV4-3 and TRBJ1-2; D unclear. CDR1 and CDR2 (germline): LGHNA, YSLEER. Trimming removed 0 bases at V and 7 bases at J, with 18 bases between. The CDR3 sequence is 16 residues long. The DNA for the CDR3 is TGCGCCAGCAGCCAAGAAGTTTTAGCAGCCACCGTTGGCTACACCTTC. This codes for CASSQEVLAATVGYTF.

CDR3 sequence: CASRWTGAYYGYTF. CDR3 DNA sequence: TGTGCCAGCAGGTGGACAGGGGCCTACTATGGCTACACCTTC. This chain links TRBV7-2 with TRBJ1-2, with TRBD1 matching 9 bases. V lost 6 bases to trimming and J lost 3 bases; unmatched junction nucleotides: 5. The length of the CDR3 is 14 residues. Germline lookup yields CDR1 SGHTA and CDR2 FQGNSA.

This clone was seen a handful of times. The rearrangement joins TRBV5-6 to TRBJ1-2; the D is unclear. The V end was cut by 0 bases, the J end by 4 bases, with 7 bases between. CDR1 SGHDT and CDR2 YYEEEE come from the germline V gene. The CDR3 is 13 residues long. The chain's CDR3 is CASSLVQSYGYTF. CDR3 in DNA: TGTGCCAGCAGCTTGGTACAGAGCTATGGCTACACCTTC.

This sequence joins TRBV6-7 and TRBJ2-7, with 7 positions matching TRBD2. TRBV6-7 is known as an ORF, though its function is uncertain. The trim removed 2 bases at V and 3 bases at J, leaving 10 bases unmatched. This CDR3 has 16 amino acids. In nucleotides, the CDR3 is TGTGCCAGCAGTTACCCCGTGGAGCGGGATCTCTACGAGCAGTACTTC. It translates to CASSYPVERDLYEQYF.

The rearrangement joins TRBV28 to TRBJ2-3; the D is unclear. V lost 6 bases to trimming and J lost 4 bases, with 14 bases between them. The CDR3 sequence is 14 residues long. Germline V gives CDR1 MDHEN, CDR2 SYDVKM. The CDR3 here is CASSLLGGPDTQYF. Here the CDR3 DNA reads TGTGCCAGCAGCCTTTTAGGCGGTCCAGATACGCAGTATTTT.

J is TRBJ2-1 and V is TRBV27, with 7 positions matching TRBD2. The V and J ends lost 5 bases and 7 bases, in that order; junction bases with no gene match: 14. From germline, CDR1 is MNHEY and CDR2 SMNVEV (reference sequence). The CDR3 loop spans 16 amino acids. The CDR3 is CASSTAGLPKGNEQFF. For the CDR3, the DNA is TGTGCCAGCAGTACCGCGGGACTACCCAAGGGTAATGAGCAGTTCTTC.